This is a list of T cell receptor beta chains from one sample in a study of T cells in Graves' hyperthyroidism and ophthalmopathy. TCRdb re-analysed the multiplex PCR reads in MiXCR, keeping a single row per CDR3 protein. The sample holds about 570,000 distinct CDR3 sequences; 46% are singletons and the top ten take around a fifth. Input material: peripheral blood or thyroid tissue (not recorded which). The receptor set was obtained from an adult woman with Graves' disease, either hyperthyroidism or ophthalmopathy (not recorded which). The CDR3 runs from the conserved cysteine through the conserved F or W. Each record gives: D gene, clone size, J gene, V gene, CDR3 protein, CDR3 DNA. The D gene is left open where the match is weak. Size is stated for part of the rows, as once, few or many counts, or as a class when the clone is expanded.

>-|-|TRBJ1-1|TRBV2
CASSRLAGGAYNEAFF
TGTGCCAGCAGCCGCTTAGCGGGGGGGGCCTACAATGAAGCTTTCTTT
>-|few|TRBJ2-6|TRBV30
CAWSWGYSGANVLTF
TGTGCCTGGAGTTGGGGGTACTCTGGGGCCAACGTCCTGACTTTC
>TRBD1|-|TRBJ2-5|TRBV5-1
CASSLGGQDLPQYF
TGCGCCAGCAGCTTGGGTGGACAGGACTTACCCCAGTACTTC
>-|many|TRBJ1-3|TRBV5-1
CASSLRSPLSGGNTIYF
TGCGCCAGCAGCTTAAGGTCCCCCCTTTCGGGGGGAAACACCATATATTTT
>TRBD1|many|TRBJ2-5|TRBV24-1
CATSDGGQGGETQYF
TGTGCCACCAGTGACGGGGGACAGGGAGGAGAGACCCAGTACTTC
>-|many|TRBJ1-5|TRBV27
CASSLSSNQPQHF
TGTGCCAGCAGCTTGTCGTCCAATCAGCCCCAGCATTTT
>TRBD1|few|TRBJ2-5|TRBV14
CASSLDREGETQYF
TGTGCCAGCAGCTTAGACAGGGAAGGAGAGACCCAGTACTTC
>TRBD1|many|TRBJ2-2|TRBV11-3
CASSLVDRGAGELFF
TGTGCCAGCAGCTTAGTGGACAGGGGCGCCGGGGAGCTGTTTTTT
>-|-|TRBJ2-7|TRBV19
CASSIGLRTEQYF
TGTGCCAGTAGTATAGGACTACGTACCGAGCAGTACTTC
>-|-|TRBJ2-5|TRBV12-3/TRBV12-4
CASSFRGRGQPQYF
TGCGCCAGCAGTTTTCGCGGCAGGGGTCAGCCCCAGTACTTC
>-|many|TRBJ1-1|TRBV20-1
CSARDLNTEAFF
TGCAGTGCTAGAGACCTGAACACTGAAGCTTTCTTT
>-|-|TRBJ1-6|TRBV10-2
CASRDGWKSPLHF
TGCGCCAGCAGGGACGGGTGGAAATCACCCCTCCACTTT
>-|many|TRBJ1-2|TRBV7-2
CASTLRTGYGYTF
TGTGCCAGCACCTTACGGACGGGCTATGGCTACACCTTC
>-|few|TRBJ2-7|TRBV15
CATSTEATTFYEQYF
TGTGCCACCAGTACAGAGGCCACTACCTTCTACGAGCAGTACTTC
>TRBD1|few|TRBJ1-5|TRBV10-3
CAISPEQGAGQPQHF
TGTGCCATCAGCCCGGAACAGGGGGCAGGTCAGCCCCAGCATTTT
>-|-|TRBJ2-6|TRBV2
CASSSGQRSGANVPTF
TGTGCCAGCAGTTCCGGACAGCGCTCTGGGGCCAACGTCCCGACTTTC
>-|many|TRBJ2-5|TRBV19
CASSTQQGFQETQYF
TGTGCCAGTAGTACACAACAGGGTTTCCAAGAGACCCAGTACTTC
>TRBD1|-|TRBJ1-6|TRBV30
CAWSAGTGASPLHF
TGTGCCTGGAGTGCCGGGACAGGGGCATCACCCCTCCACTTT
>TRBD1|-|TRBJ2-6|TRBV19
CASREYRGYSGANVLTF
TGTGCCAGTAGAGAATACAGGGGGTACTCTGGGGCCAACGTCCTGACTTTC
>-|many|TRBJ1-6|TRBV6-1
CASISLDSGRPLHF
TGTGCCAGCATTTCATTGGACAGTGGACGACCCCTCCACTTT
>-|-|TRBJ1-3|TRBV7-2
CARRTPPRYF
TGTGCCCGGCGGACCCCCCCGCGATATTTT
>TRBD1|-|TRBJ1-1|TRBV29-1
CSGRDRANTEAFF
TGCAGCGGGCGGGACAGGGCTAACACTGAAGCTTTCTTT
>-|many|TRBJ1-5|TRBV15
CATSRGSNQPQHF
TGTGCCACCAGCAGAGGTTCCAATCAGCCCCAGCATTTT
>TRBD2|many|TRBJ2-7|TRBV20-1
CSARKASGSYEQYF
TGCAGTGCCCGGAAGGCTAGCGGGTCTTACGAGCAGTACTTC
>-|-|TRBJ1-5|TRBV6-1
CASSGARRRGQPQHF
TGTGCCAGCAGTGGCGCTCGAAGGCGGGGACAGCCCCAGCATTTT
>TRBD1|few|TRBJ1-2|TRBV6-5
CASSYSTGGFGYTF
TGTGCCAGCAGTTACTCTACAGGGGGCTTTGGCTACACCTTC
>-|many|TRBJ1-6|TRBV10-2
CASSVAGRSPLHF
TGCGCCAGCAGTGTCGCAGGGCGTTCACCCCTCCACTTT
>-|few|TRBJ2-2|TRBV11-2
CASSPIGVSTGELFF
TGTGCCAGCAGCCCAATCGGAGTGAGCACCGGGGAGCTGTTTTTT
>TRBD2|-|TRBJ2-7|TRBV20-1
CSARVAGLYEQYF
TGCAGTGCTAGGGTAGCGGGATTGTACGAGCAGTACTTC